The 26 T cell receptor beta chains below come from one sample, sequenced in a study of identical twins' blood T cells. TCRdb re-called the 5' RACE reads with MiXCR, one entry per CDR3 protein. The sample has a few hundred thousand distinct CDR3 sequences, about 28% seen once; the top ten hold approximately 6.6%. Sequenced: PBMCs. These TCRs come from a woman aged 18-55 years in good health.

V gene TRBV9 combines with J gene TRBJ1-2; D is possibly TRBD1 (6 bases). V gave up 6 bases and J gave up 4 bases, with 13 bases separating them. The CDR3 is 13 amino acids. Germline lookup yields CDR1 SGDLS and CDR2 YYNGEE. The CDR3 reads CASKRGGGYGYTF. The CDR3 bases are TGTGCCAGCAAGAGAGGGGGAGGCTATGGCTACACCTTC.

CDR3 region: CAISGTSSGNTIYF. CDR3 nucleotide sequence: TGTGCCATCAGTGGGACCAGCTCTGGAAACACCATATATTTT. The rearrangement uses TRBV10-3 and TRBJ1-3; the D is unclear. This CDR3 has 14 amino acids. V was pared by 4 bases and J by 0 bases, with 7 bases between. Germline assignment: CDR1 ENHRY and CDR2 SYGVKD.

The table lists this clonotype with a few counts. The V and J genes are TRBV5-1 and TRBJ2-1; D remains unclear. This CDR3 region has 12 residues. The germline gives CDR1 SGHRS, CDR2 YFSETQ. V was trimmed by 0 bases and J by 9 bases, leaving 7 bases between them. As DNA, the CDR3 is TGCGCCAGCAGCTTGGCCGGTAGTGAGCAGTTCTTC. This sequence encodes CASSLAGSEQFF.

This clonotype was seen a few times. The CDR3 sequence is CSATDTYTEAFF. CDR3 DNA sequence: TGCAGTGCTACCGACACATACACTGAAGCTTTCTTT. The chain links TRBV20-1 to TRBJ1-1, with D uncertain. V was clipped by 4 bases and J by 3 bases, with 9 bases between them. This CDR3 has 12 amino acids. Germline CDR1 reads DFQATT; CDR2 reads SNEGSKA (reference sequence).

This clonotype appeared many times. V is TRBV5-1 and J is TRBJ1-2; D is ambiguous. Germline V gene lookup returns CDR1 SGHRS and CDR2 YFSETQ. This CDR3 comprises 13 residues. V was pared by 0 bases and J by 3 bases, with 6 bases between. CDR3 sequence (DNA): TGCGCCAGCAGCTTGGAAGTGGACTATGGCTACACCTTC. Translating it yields CASSLEVDYGYTF.

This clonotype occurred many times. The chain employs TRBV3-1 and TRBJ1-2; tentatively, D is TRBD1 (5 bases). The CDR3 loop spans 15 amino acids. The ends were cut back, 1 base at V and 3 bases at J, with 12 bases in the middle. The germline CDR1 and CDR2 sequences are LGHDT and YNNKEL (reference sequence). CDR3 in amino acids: CASSQVVGLDYGYTF. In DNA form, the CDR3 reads TGTGCCAGCAGCCAAGTAGTGGGGCTGGACTATGGCTACACCTTC.

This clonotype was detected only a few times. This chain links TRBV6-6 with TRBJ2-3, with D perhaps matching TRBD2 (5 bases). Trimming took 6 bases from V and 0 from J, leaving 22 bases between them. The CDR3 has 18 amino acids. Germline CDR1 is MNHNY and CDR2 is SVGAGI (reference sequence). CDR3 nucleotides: TGTGCCAGCAGAACTAGGCCGGGCCCCAGTCTTAGCACAGATACGCAGTATTTT. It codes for CASRTRPGPSLSTDTQYF.

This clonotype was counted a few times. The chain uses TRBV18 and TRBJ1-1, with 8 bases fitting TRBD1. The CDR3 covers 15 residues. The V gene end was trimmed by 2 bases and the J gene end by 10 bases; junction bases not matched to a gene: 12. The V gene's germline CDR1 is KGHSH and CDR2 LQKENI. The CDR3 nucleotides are TGTGCCAGCTCACCAAGTTCAGGGGGCCGATCGTCAGCTTTCTTT. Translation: CASSPSSGGRSSAFF.

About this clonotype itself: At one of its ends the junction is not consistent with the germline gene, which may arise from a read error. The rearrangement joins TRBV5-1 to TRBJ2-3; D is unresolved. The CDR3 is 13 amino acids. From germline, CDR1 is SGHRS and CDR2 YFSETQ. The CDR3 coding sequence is TGCGCCAGCAGCTTGGTATCAGAAGATGCGCAGTATTTT. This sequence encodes CASSLVSEDAQYF.

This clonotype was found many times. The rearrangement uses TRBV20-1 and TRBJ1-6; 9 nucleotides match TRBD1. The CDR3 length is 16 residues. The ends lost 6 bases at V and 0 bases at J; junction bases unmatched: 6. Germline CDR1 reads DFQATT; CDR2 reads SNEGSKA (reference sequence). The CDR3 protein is CSAQTGGSSYNSPLHF. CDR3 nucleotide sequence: TGCAGTGCCCAGACAGGGGGTAGCTCCTATAATTCACCCCTCCACTTT.

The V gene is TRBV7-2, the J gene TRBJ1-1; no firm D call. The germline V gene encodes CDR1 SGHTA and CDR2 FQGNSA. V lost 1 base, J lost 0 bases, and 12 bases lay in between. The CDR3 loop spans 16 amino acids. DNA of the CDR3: TGTGCCAGCAGCTTAGGTATCTCCTCCCTGAACACTGAAGCTTTCTTT. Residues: CASSLGISSLNTEAFF.

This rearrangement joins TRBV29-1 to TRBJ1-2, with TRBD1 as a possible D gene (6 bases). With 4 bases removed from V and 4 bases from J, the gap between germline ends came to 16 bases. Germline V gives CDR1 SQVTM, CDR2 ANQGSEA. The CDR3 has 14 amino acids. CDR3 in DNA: TGCAGCGTTGCGGGGGGGCAGGGTACCTATGGCTACACCTTC. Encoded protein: CSVAGGQGTYGYTF.

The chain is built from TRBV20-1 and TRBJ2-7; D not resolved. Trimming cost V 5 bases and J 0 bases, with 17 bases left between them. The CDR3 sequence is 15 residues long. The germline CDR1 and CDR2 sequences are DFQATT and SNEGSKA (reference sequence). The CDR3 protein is CSAGPRRPLSYEQYF. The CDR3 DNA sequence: TGCAGTGCTGGGCCCCGAAGGCCCCTCTCCTACGAGCAGTACTTC.

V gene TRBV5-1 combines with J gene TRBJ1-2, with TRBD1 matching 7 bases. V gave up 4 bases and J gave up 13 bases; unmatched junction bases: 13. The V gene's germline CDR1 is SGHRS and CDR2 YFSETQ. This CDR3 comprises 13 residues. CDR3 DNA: TGCGCCAGCAGCGTTAAAGGACAGGCCTCCGCCACCTTC. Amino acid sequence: CASSVKGQASATF.

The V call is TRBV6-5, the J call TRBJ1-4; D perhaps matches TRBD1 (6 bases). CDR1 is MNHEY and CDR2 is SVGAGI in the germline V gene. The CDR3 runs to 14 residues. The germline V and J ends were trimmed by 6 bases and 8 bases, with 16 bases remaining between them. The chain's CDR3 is CASRLQGSGEKLFF. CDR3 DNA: TGTGCCAGCAGACTCCAGGGGTCGGGAGAAAAACTGTTTTTT.

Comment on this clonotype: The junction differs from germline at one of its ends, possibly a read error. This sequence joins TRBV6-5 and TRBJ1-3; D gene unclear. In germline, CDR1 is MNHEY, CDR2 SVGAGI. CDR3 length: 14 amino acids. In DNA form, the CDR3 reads TGTGTCAGCAGTTCATTGGCCCGTCGAAACACCATATATTTT. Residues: CVSSSLARRNTIYF.

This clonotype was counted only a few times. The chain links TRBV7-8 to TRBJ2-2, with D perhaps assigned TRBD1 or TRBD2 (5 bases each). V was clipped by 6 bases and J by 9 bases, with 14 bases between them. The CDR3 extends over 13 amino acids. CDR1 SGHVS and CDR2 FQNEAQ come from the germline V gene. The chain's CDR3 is CASSRLTGRELFF. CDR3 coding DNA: TGTGCCAGCAGTCGACTAACGGGGCGGGAGCTGTTTTTT.

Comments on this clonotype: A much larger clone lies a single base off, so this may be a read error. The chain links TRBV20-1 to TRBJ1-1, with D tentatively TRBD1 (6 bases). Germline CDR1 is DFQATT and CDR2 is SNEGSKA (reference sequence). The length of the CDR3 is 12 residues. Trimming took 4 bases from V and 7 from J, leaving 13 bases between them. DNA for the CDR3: TGCAGTGCTATAAGGACAGACCTTGAAGCTTTCTTT. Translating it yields CSAIRTDLEAFF.

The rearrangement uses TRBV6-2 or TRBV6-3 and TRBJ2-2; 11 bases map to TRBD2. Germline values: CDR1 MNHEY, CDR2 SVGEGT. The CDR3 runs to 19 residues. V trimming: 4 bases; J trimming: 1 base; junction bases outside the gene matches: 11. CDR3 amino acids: CASSSRTFTSGGNTGELFF. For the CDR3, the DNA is TGTGCCAGCAGTTCTCGTACCTTTACTAGCGGGGGGAACACCGGGGAGCTGTTTTTT.

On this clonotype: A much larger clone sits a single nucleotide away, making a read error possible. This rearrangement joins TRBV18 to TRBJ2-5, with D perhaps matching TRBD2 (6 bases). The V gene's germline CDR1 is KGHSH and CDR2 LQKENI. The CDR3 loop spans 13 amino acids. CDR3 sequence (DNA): TGTGTCAGCTCACCGGGACTCCAAGAGACCCAGTACTTC. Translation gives CVSSPGLQETQYF. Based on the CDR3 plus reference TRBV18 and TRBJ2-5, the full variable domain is NAGVMQNPRHLVRRRGQEARLRCSPMKGHSHVYWYRQLPEEGLKFMVYLQKENIIDESGMPKERFSAEFPKEGPSILRIQQVVRGDSAAYFCVSSPGLQETQYFGPGTRLLVL.

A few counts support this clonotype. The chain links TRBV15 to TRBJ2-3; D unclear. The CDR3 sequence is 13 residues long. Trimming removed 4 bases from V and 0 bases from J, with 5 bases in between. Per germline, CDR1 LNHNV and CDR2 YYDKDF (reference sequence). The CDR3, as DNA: TGTGCCACCAGCACAGCTAGCACAGATACGCAGTATTTT. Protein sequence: CATSTASTDTQYF. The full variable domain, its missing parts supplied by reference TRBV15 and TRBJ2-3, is DAMVIQNPRYQVTQFGKPVTLSCSQTLNHNVMYWYQQKSSQAPKLLFHYYDKDFNNEADTPDNFQSRRPNTSFCFLDIRSPGLGDTAMYLCATSTASTDTQYFGPGTRLTVL.

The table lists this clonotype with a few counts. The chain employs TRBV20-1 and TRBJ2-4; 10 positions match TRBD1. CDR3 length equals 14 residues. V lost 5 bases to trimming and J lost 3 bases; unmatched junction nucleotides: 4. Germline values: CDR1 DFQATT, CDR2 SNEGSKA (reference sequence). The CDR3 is CSAHWTGGKNIQYF. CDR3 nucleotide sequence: TGCAGTGCTCATTGGACAGGGGGCAAAAACATTCAGTACTTC.

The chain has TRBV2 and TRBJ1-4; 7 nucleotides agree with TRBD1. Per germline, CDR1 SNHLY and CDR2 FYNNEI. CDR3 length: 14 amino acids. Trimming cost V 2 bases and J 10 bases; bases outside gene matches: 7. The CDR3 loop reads CASSERQGIVKLFF. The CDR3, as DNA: TGTGCCAGCAGTGAACGACAGGGAATTGTAAAACTGTTTTTT. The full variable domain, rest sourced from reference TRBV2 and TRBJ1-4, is EPEVTQTPSHQVTQMGQEVILRCVPISNHLYFYWYRQILGQKVEFLVSFYNNEISEKSEIFDDQFSVERPDGSNFTLKIRSTKLEDSAMYFCASSERQGIVKLFFGSGTQLSVL.

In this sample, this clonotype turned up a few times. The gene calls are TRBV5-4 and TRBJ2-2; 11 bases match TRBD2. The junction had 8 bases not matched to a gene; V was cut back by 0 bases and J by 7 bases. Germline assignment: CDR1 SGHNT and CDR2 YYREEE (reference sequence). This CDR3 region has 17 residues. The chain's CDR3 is CASSLGVAGGLVGELFF. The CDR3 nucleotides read TGTGCCAGCAGCTTGGGAGTAGCGGGGGGGCTCGTCGGGGAGCTGTTTTTT.

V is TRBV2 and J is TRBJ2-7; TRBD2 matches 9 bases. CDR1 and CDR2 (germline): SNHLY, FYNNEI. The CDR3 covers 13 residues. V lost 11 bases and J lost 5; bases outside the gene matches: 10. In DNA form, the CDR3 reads TGTGCCCGCCCCGGGCTAGCGGGAAACGAGCAGTACTTC. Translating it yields CARPGLAGNEQYF.

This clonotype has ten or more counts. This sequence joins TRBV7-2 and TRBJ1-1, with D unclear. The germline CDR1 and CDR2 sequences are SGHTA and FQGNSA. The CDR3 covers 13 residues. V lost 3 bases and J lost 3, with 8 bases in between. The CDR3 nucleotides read TGTGCCAGCAGCTTTTCGTTATACACTGAAGCTTTCTTT. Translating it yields CASSFSLYTEAFF.